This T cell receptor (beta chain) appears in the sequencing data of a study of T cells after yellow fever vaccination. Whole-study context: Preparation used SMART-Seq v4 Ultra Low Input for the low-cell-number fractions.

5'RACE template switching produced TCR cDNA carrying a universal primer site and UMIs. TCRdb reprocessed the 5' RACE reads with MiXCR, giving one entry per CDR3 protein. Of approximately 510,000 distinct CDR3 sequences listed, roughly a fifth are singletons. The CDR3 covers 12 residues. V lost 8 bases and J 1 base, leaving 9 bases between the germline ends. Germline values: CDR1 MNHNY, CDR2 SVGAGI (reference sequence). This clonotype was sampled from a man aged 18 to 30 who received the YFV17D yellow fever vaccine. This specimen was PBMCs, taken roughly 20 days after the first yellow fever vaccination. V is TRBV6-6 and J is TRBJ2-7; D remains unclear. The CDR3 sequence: CASHSYSYEQYF. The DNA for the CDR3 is TGTGCCAGCCATTCCTATTCCTACGAGCAGTACTTC.